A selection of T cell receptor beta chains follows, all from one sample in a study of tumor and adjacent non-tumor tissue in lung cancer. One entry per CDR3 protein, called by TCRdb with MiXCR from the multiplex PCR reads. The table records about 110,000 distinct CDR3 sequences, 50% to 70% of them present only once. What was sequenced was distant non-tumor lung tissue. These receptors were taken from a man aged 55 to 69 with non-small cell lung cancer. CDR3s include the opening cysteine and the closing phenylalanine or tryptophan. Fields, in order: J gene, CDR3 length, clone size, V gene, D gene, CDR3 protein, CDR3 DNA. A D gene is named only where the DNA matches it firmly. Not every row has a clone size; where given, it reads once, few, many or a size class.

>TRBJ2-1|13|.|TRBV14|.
CASSSNLNNELFF
TGTGCCAGTAGCTCCAACTTAAACAATGAGTTGTTCTTC
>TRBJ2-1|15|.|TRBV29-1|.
CSVEGKHSSYSKQSF
TGCAGCGTTGAAGGTAAACACAGCTCCTACAGTAAGCAGTCCTTC
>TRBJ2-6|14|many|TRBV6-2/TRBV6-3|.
CAGSGASGANVLTF
TGTGCCGGATCCGGGGCCTCTGGGGCCAACGTCCTGACTTTC
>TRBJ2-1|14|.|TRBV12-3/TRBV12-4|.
CASRPQISYNGQFF
TGTGCCAGCAGGCCCCAGATCTCCTACAATGGGCAGTTCTTC
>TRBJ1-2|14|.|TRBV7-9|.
CASSHLGGRGDYTF
TGTGCCAGCAGCCACTTAGGGGGACGGGGCGACTACACCTTC
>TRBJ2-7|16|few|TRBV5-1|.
CASSRGPDSSSYEQYF
TGCGCCAGCAGCCGAGGACCGGACAGTTCTTCCTACGAGCAGTACTTC
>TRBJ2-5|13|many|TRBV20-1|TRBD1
CSGRDRGRETQYF
TGCAGTGGAAGGGACAGGGGGAGAGAGACCCAGTACTTC
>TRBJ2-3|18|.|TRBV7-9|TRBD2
CASSSWTSGMSSTDTQYF
TGTGCCAGCAGCTCCTGGACTAGCGGGATGTCTAGCACAGATACGCAGTATTTT
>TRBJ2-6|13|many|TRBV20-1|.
CSASPPGANVLTF
TGCAGTGCTAGTCCTCCTGGGGCCAACGTCCTGACTTTC
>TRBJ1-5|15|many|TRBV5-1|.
CASSLQGYSNQPQHF
TGCGCCAGCAGCTTACAGGGATATAGCAATCAGCCCCAGCATTTT
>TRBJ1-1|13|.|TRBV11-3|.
CARSLDTGVEAFF
TGTGCCAGAAGCTTAGATACTGGGGTTGAAGCATTCTTT
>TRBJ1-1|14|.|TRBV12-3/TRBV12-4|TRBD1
CTSRPTGVNAEAFF
TGTACCAGCAGACCCACAGGGGTCAACGCTGAAGCTTTCTTT
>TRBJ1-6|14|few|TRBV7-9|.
CASSSGWNNSPLHF
TGTGCCAGCAGCTCCGGATGGAATAATTCACCCCTCCACTTT
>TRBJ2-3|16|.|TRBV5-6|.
CASSVPGRASTDTQFF
TGTGCCAGCAGCGTTCCGGGAAGAGCTAGCACAGATACGCAGTTTTTT
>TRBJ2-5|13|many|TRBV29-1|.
CSVEVAARETQYF
TGCAGCGTTGAAGTGGCTGCCCGAGAGACCCAGTACTTC
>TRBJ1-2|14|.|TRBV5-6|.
CASSLNVSGYGYTF
TGTGCCAGCAGCTTGAACGTTTCGGGCTATGGCTACACTTTC
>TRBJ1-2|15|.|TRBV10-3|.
CVISDPGGTNYGYIF
TGTGTCATCAGTGACCCGGGCGGTACTAACTATGGCTACATCTTC
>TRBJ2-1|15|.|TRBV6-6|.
CARSSAWWEYNEQFF
TGTGCCAGGAGTTCCGCATGGTGGGAATACAATGAGCAGTTCTTC
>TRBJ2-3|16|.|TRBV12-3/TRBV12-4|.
CASHGSRGPPTDTRYF
TGTGCCAGTCACGGTTCACGGGGGCCCCCCACAGATACGCGCTATTTT
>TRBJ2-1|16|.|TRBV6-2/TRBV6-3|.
CTSSYPFRGTYNEQFF
TGTACCAGCAGTTACCCGTTTCGGGGTACCTACAATGAGCAGTTCTTC
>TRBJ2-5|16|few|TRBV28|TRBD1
CASSPISGGAQETQYF
TGTGCCAGCAGCCCTATCTCAGGGGGAGCACAAGAGACCCAGTACTTC
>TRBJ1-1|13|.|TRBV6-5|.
CASSYQVNTEALF
TGTGCCAGCAGTTATCAGGTGAACACTGAAGCCTTATTT
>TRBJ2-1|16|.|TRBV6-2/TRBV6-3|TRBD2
CASSRRTSGTTAKQSF
TGTGCCAGCAGCCGCCGGACTAGCGGGACCACTGCCAAGCAATCCTTC
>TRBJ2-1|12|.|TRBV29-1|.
CSVEQCFHEKFF
TGCAGCGTTGAACAGTGTTTCCATGAGAAGTTCTTC
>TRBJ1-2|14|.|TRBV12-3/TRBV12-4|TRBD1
CANSTQTGVGGCTF
TGTGCCAACAGTACCCAGACAGGGGTGGGTGGCTGCACCTTC
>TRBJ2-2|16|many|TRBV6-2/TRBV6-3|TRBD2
CASKPASGQNTGELFF
TGTGCCAGCAAGCCCGCTAGCGGTCAGAACACCGGGGAGCTGTTTTTT